This T cell receptor (beta chain) is from a study of T-cell reconstitution after alpha-beta-depleted transplantation in children (dated by TCRdb to the mid-2010s). Some background on the complete study: Using TCR repertoire profiling, the study followed T-cell immune reconstitution in a quantitative way in children after TCRalphabeta/CD19-depleted allogeneic hematopoietic cell transplantation. Study-wide findings and limitations: Apparently early alphabetaT-cell count recovery about two months after transplant reportedly relied on only several hundred rapidly expanded clones derived from non-depleted graft cells. In some patients, high TCRbeta diversity at day 60 was attributed to recipient T cells and intrathymic progenitors that had survived conditioning. The frequencies of hyperexpanded clones fell over the following months, and after one year, T-cell counts and TCRbeta diversity were mostly attributed to newly produced T cells.

Library construction relied on PCR. Sequencing relied on an Illumina HiSeq 2500. Molecular barcoding was employed in the preparation of TCR libraries, with unique molecular identifiers being used to normalize TCRbeta repertoire quantification. TCRdb reran the public reads through fastp at Q25 and MiXCR, keeping productive beta chains. One record per CDR3 amino acid sequence lists the most common genes and DNA. This sample comprises about 540,000 distinct CDR3 sequences, 25% to 30% of them detected only once. The ten largest clones add up to 30% to 40% of the sample. The label giving this sample's treatment or condition can be read as: allogeneic hematopoietic cell transplantation with graft depleted of TCRalphabeta T cells and CD19 B cells. The transplant recipients were children given TCRalphabeta/CD19-depleted allogeneic hematopoietic cell grafts. This clonotype was observed a handful of times. What antigen it recognizes has not been identified. Base qualities are not at hand, and no much larger clone is one base apart.

The V end gives up 7 bases and the J end 5 bases, leaving 12 bases in the junction not matched to a gene. CDR3 length: 16 amino acids, cysteine to phenylalanine. Only the CDR3 portion is preserved as DNA: 48 bases, with reading frame beginning at the first base. The source is a boy younger than two with Wiskott-Aldrich syndrome, due to receive a stem cell transplant. The rearranged chain carries TRBV12-3 or TRBV12-4 and TRBJ2-1; 9 junctional bases match TRBD2. Material: PBMCs, obtained before TCRalphabeta/CD19-depleted stem cell transplant. The CDR3 region has the sequence CASTHSGLAGNNEQFF. The bases are TGTGCCAGCACCCACAGTGGGCTAGCGGGAAACAATGAGCAGTTCTTC.